A single sample is the source of the 17 T cell receptor beta chains below, sequenced in a study of lymphopenia after photon versus proton radiotherapy. This table comes from immunoSEQ multiplex PCR, and its TCRdb copy is limited to in-frame clones, with some not included. The profile shows 53,000 or so clones, around 83% of them singletons. Sequencing was performed on peripheral blood, taken from a patient treated with photon-based radiotherapy. The receptors were sampled from a man aged 50 to 60 with gastric cancer.

DNA for the CDR3: TGTGCCAGCAGCCTAAGAACAGGGTCTCCGAACACTGAAGCTTTCTTT. Amino acids: CASSLRTGSPNTEAFF. This chain joins TRBV5-6 and TRBJ1-1; TRBD1 is a possible D gene (6 bases). The ends were cut back, 4 bases at V and 1 base at J, with 17 bases in the middle. This CDR3 contains 16 residues. Germline assignment: CDR1 SGHDT and CDR2 YYEEEE.

The J gene is TRBJ2-1, the V gene TRBV30; 10 positions match TRBD1. The length of the CDR3 is 16 residues. The germline gives CDR1 GTSNPN, CDR2 SVGIG (reference sequence). Trimming at V came to 4 bases and at J to 5 bases, leaving 11 bases not matched to a gene. Here the CDR3 DNA reads TGTGCCTGGACCCCGGACAGGGGGAGATTCGACAATGAGCAGTTCTTC. Amino acids: CAWTPDRGRFDNEQFF.

The chain combines TRBV10-2 with TRBJ2-7, with 11 bases that match TRBD2. Germline trimming cut 4 bases from V and 5 bases from J; bases unmatched to any gene: 13. Germline CDR1 reads WSHSY; CDR2 reads SAAADI. This CDR3 comprises 17 residues. CDR3 bases: TGCGCCAGCAGTGGAGGTAGCGGGAGGGCCTTGGGGGACGAGCAGTACTTC. This translates into CASSGGSGRALGDEQYF.

V gene TRBV7-3 combines with J gene TRBJ2-1; 7 positions match TRBD1. Trimming cost V 5 bases and J 4 bases; bases outside gene matches: 2. The CDR3 totals 13 residues. The germline gives CDR1 SGHTA, CDR2 FQGTGA. The CDR3 is CASSRGQYNEQFF. The CDR3 bases are TGTGCCAGCAGCAGGGGACAGTACAATGAGCAGTTCTTC.

The rearrangement uses TRBV28 and TRBJ1-4, with D perhaps TRBD1 (6 bases). CDR1 is MDHEN and CDR2 is SYDVKM in the germline V gene. This CDR3 is 15 amino acids long. The ends were cut back, 6 bases at V and 2 bases at J, with 13 bases in the middle. The CDR3 DNA reads as TGTGCCAGCAGCCGGGGGGGCGCGACTAATGAAAAACTGTTTTTT. Its translation is CASSRGGATNEKLFF.

CDR3 sequence (DNA): TGTGCCAGCAGCCAACAGCCAGCGGGAGTCCAAGAGACCCAGTACTTC. As protein: CASSQQPAGVQETQYF. V is TRBV5-5 and J is TRBJ2-5, with 8 bases aligning to TRBD2. This CDR3 spans 16 amino acids. V lost 4 bases, J lost 1 base, and 9 bases stayed unmatched. The V gene's germline CDR1 is SGHKS and CDR2 YYEKEE (reference sequence).

This chain connects TRBV19 to TRBJ1-1; D gene unclear. CDR1 LNHDA and CDR2 SQIVND come from the germline V gene (reference sequence). V was shortened by 6 bases and J by 0 bases, with 5 bases between the two germline ends. The CDR3 is 12 residues long. The CDR3 loop is CASSPVNTEAFF. The CDR3 region has the DNA TGTGCCAGTAGCCCGGTGAACACTGAAGCTTTCTTT.

The chain couples TRBV19 to TRBJ1-2; no clear D gene. CDR3 length equals 13 residues. Germline V gene data show CDR1 as LNHDA and CDR2 as SQIVND (reference sequence). Deletions cut 7 bases from V and 2 bases from J, with 11 bases between. The CDR3 region is CASTKNGNYGYTF. Written as DNA, the CDR3 is TGTGCCAGTACCAAGAACGGAAACTATGGCTACACCTTC.

This chain links TRBV30 with TRBJ1-1; TRBD1 is a possible D gene (6 bases). V was trimmed by 5 bases and J by 2 bases, leaving 9 bases between them. The CDR3 is made up of 12 amino acids. Per germline, CDR1 GTSNPN and CDR2 SVGIG (reference sequence). The CDR3 loop is CAWGQFNTEAFF. The CDR3 nucleotides are TGTGCCTGGGGACAGTTCAACACTGAAGCTTTCTTT.

The chain joins TRBV11-2 to TRBJ1-3; unclear D gene. From germline, CDR1 is SGHAT and CDR2 FQNNGV. Trimming left V 4 bases short and J 4 bases short, with 11 bases between. This CDR3 contains 14 residues. Written as DNA, the CDR3 is TGTGCCAGCAGCTCCAGACTGGAAGGAAACACCATATATTTT. Translating it yields CASSSRLEGNTIYF. The complete variable domain, with remaining parts taken from reference TRBV11-2 and TRBJ1-3, reads EAGVAQSPRYKIIEKRQSVAFWCNPISGHATLYWYQQILGQGPKLLIQFQNNGVVDDSQLPKDRFSAERLKGVDSTLKIQPAKLEDSAVYLCASSSRLEGNTIYFGEGSWLTVV.

The chain has TRBV30 and TRBJ2-7; no clear D. V was shortened by 0 bases and J by 3 bases, with 12 bases between the two germline ends. Germline V gene data show CDR1 as GTSNPN and CDR2 as SVGIG (reference sequence). This CDR3 contains 14 residues. This CDR3 reads CAWSVIRQRYEQYF. The CDR3 DNA reads as TGTGCCTGGAGTGTAATCCGGCAGCGCTACGAGCAGTACTTC.

This clone was observed once. This chain links TRBV2 with TRBJ1-1; D is unclear. V was shortened by 10 bases and J by 4 bases, with 13 bases between the two germline ends. Germline V gene sequence: CDR1 SNHLY, CDR2 FYNNEI. CDR3 length equals 12 residues. In DNA, the CDR3 is TGTGCCACCAGGCGGGCCACCACTGAAGCTTTCTTT. Encoded protein: CATRRATTEAFF.

This chain connects TRBV7-9 to TRBJ1-1; TRBD1 is a possible D gene (5 bases). This CDR3 comprises 15 residues. Per the germline V gene, CDR1 is SEHNR and CDR2 is FQNEAQ (reference sequence). V was cut by 1 base and J by 1 base, with 10 bases left in between. The CDR3 DNA sequence: TGTGCCAGCAGCTTAGGATCCAGGGAGAACACTGAAGCTTTCTTT. Translating gives CASSLGSRENTEAFF.

J is TRBJ1-1 and V is TRBV15; 8 positions match TRBD1. This CDR3 is built from 18 residues. J lost 4 bases, V lost 0 bases, and 13 bases had no gene match. CDR1 and CDR2 from the germline V gene are LNHNV and YYDKDF (reference sequence). Here the CDR3 reads CATSRDPARTGGITEAFF. The CDR3 DNA sequence: TGTGCCACCAGCAGAGACCCCGCACGTACAGGGGGGATCACTGAAGCTTTCTTT.

V and J are TRBV6-5 and TRBJ2-4, with 11 bases lining up with TRBD1. CDR1 and CDR2 (germline): MNHEY, SVGAGI. V shed 6 bases, J shed 9 bases, and the junction held 7 bases outside the gene matches. The CDR3 loop spans 14 amino acids. As DNA, the CDR3 is TGTGCCAGCAGCCCAGGACAGGGGGCCGTCATTCAGTACTTC. Amino acid sequence: CASSPGQGAVIQYF.

The chain links TRBV5-1 to TRBJ2-5; 7 bases are a match to TRBD1. CDR1 SGHRS and CDR2 YFSETQ come from the germline V gene. The CDR3 loop spans 14 amino acids. After removal of 4 bases from V and 5 bases from J, the junction contained 8 bases not matched to a gene. The CDR3 protein is CASSHTGAWETQYF. In nucleotides, the CDR3 is TGCGCCAGCAGCCATACAGGGGCGTGGGAGACCCAGTACTTC. The variable domain in full, completed from reference TRBV5-1 and TRBJ2-5, reads KAGVTQTPRYLIKTRGQQVTLSCSPISGHRSVSWYQQTPGQGLQFLFEYFSETQRNKGNFPGRFSGRQFSNSRSEMNVSTLELGDSALYLCASSHTGAWETQYFGPGTRLLVL.

CDR3: CASSQGEGYEQYF. CDR3 sequence (DNA): TGTGCCAGCTCACAGGGGGAGGGCTACGAGCAGTACTTC. The chain carries TRBV18 and TRBJ2-7; tentatively, D is TRBD2 (7 bases). V gave up 4 bases and J gave up 3 bases, with 10 bases separating them. Germline V gene sequence: CDR1 KGHSH, CDR2 LQKENI. The CDR3 spans 13 residues. The whole variable domain, remainder taken from reference TRBV18 and TRBJ2-7, is NAGVMQNPRHLVRRRGQEARLRCSPMKGHSHVYWYRQLPEEGLKFMVYLQKENIIDESGMPKERFSAEFPKEGPSILRIQQVVRGDSAAYFCASSQGEGYEQYFGPGTRLTVT.